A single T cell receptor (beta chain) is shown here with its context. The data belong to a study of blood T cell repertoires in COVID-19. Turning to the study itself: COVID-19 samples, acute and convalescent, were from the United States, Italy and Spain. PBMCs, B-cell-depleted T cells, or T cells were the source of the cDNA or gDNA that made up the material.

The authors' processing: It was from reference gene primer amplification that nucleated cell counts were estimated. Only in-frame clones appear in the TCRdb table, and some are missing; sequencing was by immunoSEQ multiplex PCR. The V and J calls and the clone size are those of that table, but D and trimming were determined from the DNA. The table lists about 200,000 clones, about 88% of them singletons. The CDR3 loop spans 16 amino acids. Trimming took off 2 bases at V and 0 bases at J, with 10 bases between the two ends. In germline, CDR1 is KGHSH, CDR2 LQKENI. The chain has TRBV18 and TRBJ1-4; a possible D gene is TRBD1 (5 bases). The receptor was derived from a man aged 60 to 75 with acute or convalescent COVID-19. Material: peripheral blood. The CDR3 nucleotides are TGTGCCAGCTCACCAGGGGCCCAAGCAACTAATGAAAAACTGTTTTTT. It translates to CASSPGAQATNEKLFF.